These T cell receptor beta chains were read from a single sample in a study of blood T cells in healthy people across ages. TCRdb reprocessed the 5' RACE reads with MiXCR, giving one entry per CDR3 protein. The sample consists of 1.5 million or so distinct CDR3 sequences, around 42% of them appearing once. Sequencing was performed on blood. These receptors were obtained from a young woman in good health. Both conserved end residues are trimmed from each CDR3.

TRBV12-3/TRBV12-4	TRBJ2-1	ASSFTWTKDNEQF
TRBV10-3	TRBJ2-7	AISVSGSYEQY
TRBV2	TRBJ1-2	ASSEASGSPNYGYT
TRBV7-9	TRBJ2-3	ASSPRPEGGPTDTQY
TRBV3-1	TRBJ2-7	ASSQGAGAYNEQY
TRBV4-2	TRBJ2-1	ASSQDFPPSGGVNEQF
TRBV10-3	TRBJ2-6	AATRQLSGANVLT
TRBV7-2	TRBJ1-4	ASSLVLQSNEKLF
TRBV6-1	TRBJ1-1	ASSQYPTGTTNTEAF
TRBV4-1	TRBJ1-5	ASNPSQNQPQH
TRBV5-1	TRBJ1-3	ASSSGGTSDGNTIY
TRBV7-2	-	ASERAGSSYNEQY
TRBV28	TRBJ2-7	ASSSPPPGHLYYEQY
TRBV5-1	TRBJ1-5	ASSPASSNQPQH
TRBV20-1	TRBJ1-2	SAAGQVNYGYT
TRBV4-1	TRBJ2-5	ASSQEWGSAETQY
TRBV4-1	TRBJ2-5	ASSHEIRDLQETQY
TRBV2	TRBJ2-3	ASSERIARADTQY
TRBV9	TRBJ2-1	ASSLRGADEQF
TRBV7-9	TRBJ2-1	ASSLALPGQADEQF
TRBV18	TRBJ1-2	ASSPVVATAVYGYT
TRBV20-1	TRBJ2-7	SAPGLAGAGTYEQY
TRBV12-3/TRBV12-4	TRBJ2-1	ASSFRGLGEQF
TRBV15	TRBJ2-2	ATSRDPINTGELF
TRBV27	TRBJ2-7	ASSLFRGLVAGEQY
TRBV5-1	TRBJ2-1	ASSPREGGEQF
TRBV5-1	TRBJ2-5	ASSYQLAGSQETQY
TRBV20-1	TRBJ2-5	SASGAEETQY
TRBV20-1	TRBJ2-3	SATRQGRTDTQY
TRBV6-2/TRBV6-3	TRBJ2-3	ASSTDRGPTDTQY
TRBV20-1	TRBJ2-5	SAPAGETQY
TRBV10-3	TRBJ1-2	AISDPGGAWSYT
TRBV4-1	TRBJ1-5	ASSQEGSRHNQPRH
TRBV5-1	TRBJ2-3	AGSFGWGTDTQY
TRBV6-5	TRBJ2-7	ASSYSSAGSAYEQY
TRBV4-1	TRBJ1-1	ASSQSRRGQGEAF